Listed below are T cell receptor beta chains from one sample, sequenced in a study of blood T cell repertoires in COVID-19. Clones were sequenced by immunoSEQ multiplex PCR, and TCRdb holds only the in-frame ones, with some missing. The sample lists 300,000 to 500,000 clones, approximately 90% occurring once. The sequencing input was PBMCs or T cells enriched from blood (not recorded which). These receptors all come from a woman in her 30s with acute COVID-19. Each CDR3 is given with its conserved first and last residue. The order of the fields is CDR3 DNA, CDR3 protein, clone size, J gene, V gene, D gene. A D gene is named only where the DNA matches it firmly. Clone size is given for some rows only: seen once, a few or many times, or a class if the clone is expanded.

cdr3_nt: TGCAGCGTTGAAGAACGAAGAGGGCGGGGGACACCGCGGGTCACAGATACGCAGTATTTT; cdr3_aa: CSVEERRGRGTPRVTDTQYF; clone_size: -; j_call: TRBJ2-3; v_call: TRBV29-1; d_call: -
cdr3_nt: TGTGCCAGCAGCCCAATGAGGGGGACAGGGGCGGCCTACGAGCAGTACTTC; cdr3_aa: CASSPMRGTGAAYEQYF; clone_size: -; j_call: TRBJ2-7; v_call: TRBV7-6; d_call: TRBD1
cdr3_nt: TGTGCCAGCAGCTTAGAGGTGACAGGGAGTAATCAGCCCCAGCATTTT; cdr3_aa: CASSLEVTGSNQPQHF; clone_size: once; j_call: TRBJ1-5; v_call: TRBV7-2; d_call: TRBD1
cdr3_nt: TGCACCAGCAGCCAAGCCCCGGGGGCTAGCGGGGGGGCCTACGAGCAGTACTTC; cdr3_aa: CTSSQAPGASGGAYEQYF; clone_size: few; j_call: TRBJ2-7; v_call: TRBV1; d_call: -
cdr3_nt: TGTGCCACCAGTGAAAGGGACACCCCGCACGAGCAGTACTTC; cdr3_aa: CATSERDTPHEQYF; clone_size: -; j_call: TRBJ2-7; v_call: TRBV24-1; d_call: -
cdr3_nt: TGTGCCAGCAGCATAGTCGGGAACACTGAAGCTTTCTTT; cdr3_aa: CASSIVGNTEAFF; clone_size: -; j_call: TRBJ1-1; v_call: TRBV5-5; d_call: -
cdr3_nt: TGTGCCAGCAGTTTAAATTCTCTTGACGAGCAGTACTTC; cdr3_aa: CASSLNSLDEQYF; clone_size: -; j_call: TRBJ2-7; v_call: TRBV28; d_call: -
cdr3_nt: TGCGCCAGCAGCCAATCAGTCGGGAGTGAAAAACTGTTTTTT; cdr3_aa: CASSQSVGSEKLFF; clone_size: -; j_call: TRBJ1-4; v_call: TRBV4-1; d_call: -
cdr3_nt: TGTGCCAGCAGCCGCGGGGGGGCGTTCACTGAAGCTTTCTTT; cdr3_aa: CASSRGGAFTEAFF; clone_size: -; j_call: TRBJ1-1; v_call: TRBV9; d_call: -
cdr3_nt: TGTGCCAGCAGCTCTACCCAGGGCGGCTACACCTTC; cdr3_aa: CASSSTQGGYTF; clone_size: -; j_call: TRBJ1-2; v_call: TRBV6-5; d_call: -
cdr3_nt: TGTGCCATCAGTTTCTCACAGGGGGCGGACTATGGCTACACCTTC; cdr3_aa: CAISFSQGADYGYTF; clone_size: -; j_call: TRBJ1-2; v_call: TRBV10-3; d_call: TRBD1
cdr3_nt: TGTGCCAGCAGCGGACCGGGAGGCGATACGCAGTATTTT; cdr3_aa: CASSGPGGDTQYF; clone_size: -; j_call: TRBJ2-3; v_call: TRBV9; d_call: TRBD2
cdr3_nt: TGCGCCAGCAGTTTGCAGGGCGGAGTGAACACTGAAGCTTTCTTT; cdr3_aa: CASSLQGGVNTEAFF; clone_size: -; j_call: TRBJ1-1; v_call: TRBV5-1; d_call: -
cdr3_nt: TGTGCCAGCTCGCTAACAGGGCATGACTACGAGCAGTACTTC; cdr3_aa: CASSLTGHDYEQYF; clone_size: -; j_call: TRBJ2-7; v_call: TRBV18; d_call: -
cdr3_nt: TGTGCCAGCAGCTCTTACAGGGGTTGGGGCAATGAGCAGTTCTTC; cdr3_aa: CASSSYRGWGNEQFF; clone_size: -; j_call: TRBJ2-1; v_call: TRBV5-5; d_call: TRBD1
cdr3_nt: TGTGCCAGCAGCCAAGATAGAGGGGAGCAGTACTTC; cdr3_aa: CASSQDRGEQYF; clone_size: -; j_call: TRBJ2-7; v_call: TRBV3-1/TRBV3-2; d_call: -
cdr3_nt: TGTGCCAGTAGGGTCCAGACAGGAACCTATGGCTACACCTTC; cdr3_aa: CASRVQTGTYGYTF; clone_size: -; j_call: TRBJ1-2; v_call: TRBV19; d_call: -
cdr3_nt: TGCAGCGCCGAACCTGAGGGGGCCGGGGAGCTGTTTTTT; cdr3_aa: CSAEPEGAGELFF; clone_size: -; j_call: TRBJ2-2; v_call: TRBV29-1; d_call: -
cdr3_nt: TGCGCCAGCACCAGGGTCGGAGATACGCAGTATTTT; cdr3_aa: CASTRVGDTQYF; clone_size: -; j_call: TRBJ2-3; v_call: TRBV5-1; d_call: -
cdr3_nt: TGTGCCAGCAGCTTACTCCAAAGCGGGGGGGCAACAGATACGCAGTATTTT; cdr3_aa: CASSLLQSGGATDTQYF; clone_size: -; j_call: TRBJ2-3; v_call: TRBV5-6; d_call: TRBD2
cdr3_nt: TGTGCCAGCAGCCTCGGGAGGGAGAATTCACCCCTCCACTTT; cdr3_aa: CASSLGRENSPLHF; clone_size: -; j_call: TRBJ1-6; v_call: TRBV3-1/TRBV3-2; d_call: -
cdr3_nt: TGTGCCACCAGCAGTGGGACAGGGGGATCCAACGAGCAGTACTTC; cdr3_aa: CATSSGTGGSNEQYF; clone_size: -; j_call: TRBJ2-7; v_call: TRBV15; d_call: TRBD1
cdr3_nt: TGTGCCAGCAGCCCCCTCGGTCAAGAAGGGAGCTCCTACGAGCAGTACTTC; cdr3_aa: CASSPLGQEGSSYEQYF; clone_size: -; j_call: TRBJ2-7; v_call: TRBV7-9; d_call: -
cdr3_nt: TGTGCCAGCAGCCGGGCAGGGGGCATGAACACTGAAGCTTTCTTT; cdr3_aa: CASSRAGGMNTEAFF; clone_size: -; j_call: TRBJ1-1; v_call: TRBV3-1/TRBV3-2; d_call: TRBD1
cdr3_nt: TGTGCCAGCAGCTTAGGGATCCAGGGGCTCGGAACTGAAGCTTTCTTT; cdr3_aa: CASSLGIQGLGTEAFF; clone_size: -; j_call: TRBJ1-1; v_call: TRBV7-2; d_call: -